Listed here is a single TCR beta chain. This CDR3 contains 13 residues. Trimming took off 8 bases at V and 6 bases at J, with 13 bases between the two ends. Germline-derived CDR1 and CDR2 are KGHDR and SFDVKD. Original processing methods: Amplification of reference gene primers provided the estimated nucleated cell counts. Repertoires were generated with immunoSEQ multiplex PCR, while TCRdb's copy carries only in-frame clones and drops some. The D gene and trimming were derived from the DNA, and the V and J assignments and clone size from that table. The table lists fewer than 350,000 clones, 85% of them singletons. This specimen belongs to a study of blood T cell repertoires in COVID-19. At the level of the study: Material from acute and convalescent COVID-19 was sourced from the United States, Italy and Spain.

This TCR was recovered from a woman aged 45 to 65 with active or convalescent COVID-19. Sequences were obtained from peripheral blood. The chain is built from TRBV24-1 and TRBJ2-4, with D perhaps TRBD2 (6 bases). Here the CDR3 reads CATMGQGGNIQYF. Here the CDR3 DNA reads TGTGCCACCATGGGCCAGGGAGGAAACATTCAGTACTTC.